The present T cell receptor (beta chain) was sequenced within a study of CXCR3-negative and CXCR3-positive naive CD8 T cells. Findings and caveats of the study: Greater hydrophobicity was found in TRB CDR3s of CXCR3-positive naive cells than of CXCR3-negative naive cells.

Remarks on this clonotype: Its antigen remains unidentified.

The CDR3 contains 14 residues. The germline CDR1 and CDR2 sequences are MGHRA and YSYEKL. It was by 5' RACE with UMI labels that the TRB cDNA libraries were prepared. TCRdb reprocessed the 5' RACE reads and reports one entry per CDR3 protein, with no DNA. The data include roughly 71,000 distinct CDR3 sequences; the top ten clones carry approximately 1.5%. Sequenced input: naive CXCR3- CD8+ T cells from blood. The sample's subset: CD45RO-CCR7+CD27+CD95- naive CD8+ T cells lacking CXCR3 (TNR3-). The receptor comes from a human donor in good health. Some clones in this sample may be carry-over from other donors' samples. The V gene is TRBV4-1, the J gene TRBJ1-2; TCRdb designates TRBD1, a call that cannot be tested without DNA. The CDR3 sequence: CASSQAQGDYGYTF.